The T cell receptor (beta chain) described here comes from a study of early T cells in non-severe SARS-CoV-2 infection. Germline CDR1 and CDR2: SGHNT and YYREEE (reference sequence). The ends were cut back, 5 bases at V and 6 bases at J, with 10 bases in the middle. This CDR3 comprises 12 residues. Unique molecular identifier tags were affixed to discrete cDNA molecules. TCRdb re-called the 5' RACE reads through MiXCR, storing one row per CDR3 protein. The table has tens of thousands of distinct CDR3 sequences, 10% to 15% seen once. This clonotype was seen many times. The chain carries TRBV5-4 and TRBJ2-3; D is possibly TRBD1 (6 bases). The sequences come from whole blood, collected at baseline. The TCR originated in an adult who was a healthcare worker with PCR-confirmed SARS-CoV-2 infection or an uninfected control (not recorded which). This CDR3 reads CASRKGEDTQYF. In DNA, the CDR3 is TGTGCCAGCAGGAAGGGGGAGGATACGCAGTATTTT.